The 32 T cell receptor beta chains listed next were all sequenced from one sample in a study of PD-L1 blockade in urothelial cancer. Some clones are missing from TCRdb's copy, which holds only in-frame ones; the method was immunoSEQ multiplex PCR. The table has about 45,000 clones, nearly 90% seen once. Time point indicated: pretreatment peripheral blood. The source material was PBMCs, sampled around atezolizumab (anti-PD-L1) treatment. Receptors were obtained from a donor aged 40 or older with urothelial cancer.

This clone is a singleton in its sample. The chain combines TRBV19 with TRBJ1-1; possibly TRBD1 for D (6 bases). The CDR3 runs 11 residues. Germline CDR1 is LNHDA and CDR2 is SQIVND (reference sequence). V gave up 7 bases and J gave up 7 bases, with 10 bases separating them. CDR3 loop: CASTPGVEAFF. The CDR3 DNA is TGTGCCAGTACCCCAGGGGTTGAAGCTTTCTTT.

The chain couples TRBV6-1 to TRBJ2-7; a possible D gene is TRBD1 (5 bases). There are 16 residues in the CDR3. The ends were cut back, 0 bases at V and 3 bases at J, with 15 bases in the middle. Germline loops: CDR1 MNHNS, CDR2 SASEGT. CDR3 sequence: CASSEAGAGWGYEQYF. CDR3 bases: TGTGCCAGCAGTGAAGCGGGTGCAGGGTGGGGCTACGAGCAGTACTTC.

This chain joins TRBV18 and TRBJ2-3; D is possibly TRBD2 (6 bases). The V end was cut by 6 bases, the J end by 8 bases, with 15 bases between. Germline-derived CDR1 and CDR2 are KGHSH and LQKENI. The CDR3 is 13 amino acids. CDR3 coding DNA: TGTGCCAGCTCGGCCCGGGACTCCCCTACGCAGTATTTT. Amino acids: CASSARDSPTQYF. The entire variable domain, with the rest obtained from reference TRBV18 and TRBJ2-3, is as follows: NAGVMQNPRHLVRRRGQEARLRCSPMKGHSHVYWYRQLPEEGLKFMVYLQKENIIDESGMPKERFSAEFPKEGPSILRIQQVVRGDSAAYFCASSARDSPTQYFGPGTRLTVL.

In DNA, the CDR3 is TGCGCCAGCAGCCAAGCGGGCGGCGGGGCAGATACGCAGTATTTT. Translation: CASSQAGGGADTQYF. The chain recombines TRBV4-3 with TRBJ2-3; weak D call: TRBD2 (6 bases). The CDR3 consists of 15 residues. Trimming removed 1 base from V and 4 bases from J, with 12 bases in between. From germline, CDR1 is LGHNA and CDR2 YSLEER.

V usage is TRBV9 and J usage is TRBJ2-1, with D hard to call. The CDR3 spans 16 residues. Germline CDR1 reads SGDLS; CDR2 reads YYNGEE. Trimming left V 2 bases short and J 4 bases short, with 16 bases between. The CDR3 protein is CASSVSPRVSYNEQFF. The CDR3 coding sequence is TGTGCCAGCAGCGTGTCCCCTCGAGTCTCTTACAATGAGCAGTTCTTC.

J is TRBJ2-7 and V is TRBV19, with D maybe TRBD1 (5 bases). Trimming took off 3 bases at V and 6 bases at J, with 18 bases between the two ends. Germline V gene lookup returns CDR1 LNHDA and CDR2 SQIVND (reference sequence). The CDR3 spans 15 residues. Here the CDR3 reads CASSMPAPQGSEQYF. In DNA form, the CDR3 reads TGTGCCAGTAGTATGCCCGCCCCTCAGGGAAGCGAGCAGTACTTC. The variable domain in full, completed from reference TRBV19 and TRBJ2-7, reads DGGITQSPKYLFRKEGQNVTLSCEQNLNHDAMYWYRQDPGQGLRLIYYSQIVNDFQKGDIAEGYSVSREKKESFPLTVTSAQKNPTAFYLCASSMPAPQGSEQYFGPGTRLTVT.

This chain uses TRBV4-2 with TRBJ2-1; perhaps TRBD2 as D (5 bases). The CDR3 is made up of 15 amino acids. Germline CDR1 and CDR2: LGHNA and YNFKEQ. V was cut by 3 bases and J by 0 bases, with 9 bases left in between. The CDR3 nucleotides read TGTGCCAGCAGCCACACAAGCGGCTCCTACAATGAGCAGTTCTTC. Amino acid sequence: CASSHTSGSYNEQFF.

The chain couples TRBV28 to TRBJ2-7; 9 bases agree with TRBD1. CDR1 MDHEN and CDR2 SYDVKM come from the germline V gene. The CDR3 length is 14 residues. V lost 5 bases, J lost 3 bases, and 5 bases stayed unmatched. This chain's CDR3 is CASSDRGVVYEQYF. DNA of the CDR3: TGTGCCAGCAGTGACAGGGGGGTAGTCTACGAGCAGTACTTC. The variable domain in full, completed from reference TRBV28 and TRBJ2-7, reads DVKVTQSSRYLVKRTGEKVFLECVQDMDHENMFWYRQDPGLGLRLIYFSYDVKMKEKGDIPEGYSVSREKKERFSLILESASTNQTSMYLCASSDRGVVYEQYFGPGTRLTVT.

This clone was picked up a small number of times. The chain couples TRBV30 to TRBJ1-5; 7 bases are shared with TRBD1. V trimming: 0 bases; J trimming: 6 bases; junction bases outside the gene matches: 5. Germline V gene sequence: CDR1 GTSNPN, CDR2 SVGIG (reference sequence). This CDR3 has 14 residues. DNA for the CDR3: TGTGCCTGGAGTGTCGGGACAGTGTTTCAGCCCCAGCATTTT. Amino acids: CAWSVGTVFQPQHF.

Note on this clone: This sample also contains other DNA sequences that code for the same CDR3. The rearrangement links TRBV5-1 to TRBJ2-3, with TRBD2 matching 10 bases. The CDR3 consists of 15 residues. Looked up from germline, CDR1 is SGHRS and CDR2 is YFSETQ. J gave up 6 bases and V 1 base, and 5 bases lay outside the gene matches. The CDR3 DNA follows: TGCGCCAGCAGCTTGAGCCTAGCGGGGGCCGATACGCAGTATTTT. Encoded protein: CASSLSLAGADTQYF.

Concerning this clone itself: A read error may account for a junction end that differs from germline. The chain uses TRBV28 and TRBJ2-5; D possibly corresponds to TRBD2 (6 bases). The CDR3 extends over 15 amino acids. The V gene's germline CDR1 is MDHEN and CDR2 SYDVKM. The CDR3: CATSSRGGRGETQYF. For the CDR3, the DNA is TGTGCCACCAGTTCCCGGGGAGGCCGTGGAGAGACCCAGTACTTC.

A single count supports this clone. The chain employs TRBV19 and TRBJ2-5; 11 bases match TRBD1. J was trimmed by 1 base and V by 5 bases; bases with no gene match: 3. Germline lookup yields CDR1 LNHDA and CDR2 SQIVND (reference sequence). CDR3 length: 15 residues. The CDR3 region has the DNA TGTGCCAGTAGTTGGGGACAGGGGGTCCAAGAGACCCAGTACTTC. This codes for CASSWGQGVQETQYF.

The rearrangement links TRBV28 to TRBJ1-2; unclear D gene. V was pared by 5 bases and J by 7 bases, with 5 bases between. The germline V gene has CDR1 MDHEN and CDR2 SYDVKM. The CDR3 loop spans 10 amino acids. The CDR3 sequence is CASSRGGYTF. CDR3 bases: TGTGCCAGCAGTAGAGGTGGCTACACCTTC.

The chain carries TRBV18 and TRBJ2-5; D is perhaps TRBD2 (6 bases). This CDR3 comprises 14 residues. Germline V lookup: CDR1 KGHSH, CDR2 LQKENI. Between the trimmed V and J ends, which lost 8 bases and 5 bases, there was a span of 18 bases. The chain's CDR3 is CASAPGTAGETQYF. CDR3 DNA: TGTGCCAGCGCCCCCGGGACGGCGGGGGAGACCCAGTACTTC.

In its sample, this clone was seen a few times. The rearrangement uses TRBV5-4 and TRBJ2-1, with 12 bases identical to TRBD2. The V and J ends lost 6 bases and 5 bases, in that order; junction bases with no gene match: 6. This CDR3 has 15 amino acids. Germline V gene sequence: CDR1 SGHNT, CDR2 YYREEE (reference sequence). The DNA of the CDR3 is TGTGCCAGCACGGCTAGCGGGAGGGCGGACAATGAGCAGTTCTTC. Its protein is CASTASGRADNEQFF.

The CDR3 loop is CAEAGGQQGSKNIQYF. As DNA, the CDR3 is TGCGCCGAGGCAGGGGGACAACAGGGATCCAAAAACATTCAGTACTTC. V gene TRBV23-1 combines with J gene TRBJ2-4, with TRBD1 matching 7 bases. TRBV23-1 is an open reading frame, and its role is uncertain. V was clipped by 11 bases and J by 2 bases; unmatched bases: 15. This CDR3 comprises 16 residues.

The V and J genes are TRBV7-2 and TRBJ2-2; tentative D call: TRBD2 (6 bases). The CDR3 is made up of 17 amino acids. Germline CDR1 and CDR2: SGHTA and FQGNSA. The V gene lost 5 bases and the J gene lost 4 bases, with 20 bases spanning the gap. The CDR3 here is CASSLRGGGGSTGELFF. The CDR3 DNA reads as TGTGCCAGCAGCCTCCGGGGTGGGGGAGGAAGCACCGGGGAGCTGTTTTTT.

Points on this clone: One end of the junction is discordant with germline, which a read error may explain. The gene calls are TRBV18 and TRBJ1-1; no reliable D call. CDR3 length: 14 residues. CDR1 KGHSH and CDR2 LQKENI come from the germline V gene. This CDR3 reads CASSPGSQNPEAFF. The CDR3 coding sequence is TGTGCCAGCTCACCAGGCAGTCAGAACCCTGAAGCTTTCTTT. Drawing the rest from reference TRBV18 and TRBJ1-1, the complete variable domain is NAGVMQNPRHLVRRRGQEARLRCSPMKGHSHVYWYRQLPEEGLKFMVYLQKENIIDESGMPKERFSAEFPKEGPSILRIQQVVRGDSAAYFCASSPGSQNPEAFFGQGTRLTVV.

The rearrangement links TRBV5-1 to TRBJ2-3; 11 bases agree with TRBD1. Losses at the gene ends were 1 base for V and 1 base for J; bases not matched to a gene: 5. Germline loops: CDR1 SGHRS, CDR2 YFSETQ. The CDR3 contains 17 residues. The CDR3 nucleotides are TGCGCCAGCAGCTTGCCGGGACAGGGGGTCCGCACAGATACGCAGTATTTT. Its protein is CASSLPGQGVRTDTQYF.

The gene calls are TRBV29-1 and TRBJ1-5; D may be TRBD1 (6 bases). CDR3 length equals 16 residues. V lost 8 bases, J lost 6 bases, and 26 bases lay in between. In germline, CDR1 is SQVTM, CDR2 ANQGSEA. The CDR3 region has the DNA TGCAGCCATAGGGGGGGGGACCTAGAGTCAGGTCAGCCCCAGCATTTT. Protein sequence: CSHRGGDLESGQPQHF.

This sequence joins TRBV4-1 and TRBJ1-1; D may be TRBD1 (6 bases). Trimming removed 6 bases at V and 6 bases at J, with 17 bases between. CDR1 and CDR2 (germline): MGHRA, YSYEKL. The CDR3 contains 14 residues. The CDR3 loop is CASRYLLQGPEAFF. The CDR3 nucleotides are TGCGCCAGCAGATATTTATTACAGGGTCCTGAAGCTTTCTTT.

The rearrangement links TRBV6-5 to TRBJ2-5, with D possibly being TRBD1 (6 bases). The CDR3 totals 15 residues. Trimming pared 2 bases from V and 0 bases from J, leaving 10 bases between. CDR1 and CDR2 from the germline V gene are MNHEY and SVGAGI. CDR3 coding DNA: TGTGCCAGCAGTTACCGGACAGCTTACCAAGAGACCCAGTACTTC. It encodes CASSYRTAYQETQYF.

The V call is TRBV9, the J call TRBJ1-2; tentative D call: TRBD1 (5 bases). Germline V gives CDR1 SGDLS, CDR2 YYNGEE. CDR3 size: 12 residues. Trimming cost V 4 bases and J 8 bases, with 12 bases left between them. The CDR3 reads CASSLGTSGYTF. CDR3 coding DNA: TGTGCCAGCAGCCTCGGGACTTCCGGCTACACCTTC.

This chain uses TRBV27 with TRBJ1-5; 10 positions match TRBD1. This CDR3 is built from 15 residues. Germline-derived CDR1 and CDR2 are MNHEY and SMNVEV (reference sequence). After removal of 1 base from V and 6 bases from J, the junction contained 3 bases not matched to a gene. CDR3: CASSLLRTGGQPQHF. The CDR3 DNA is TGTGCCAGCAGTTTATTGCGGACAGGGGGTCAGCCCCAGCATTTT.

V gene TRBV29-1 combines with J gene TRBJ1-2; the match to TRBD1 covers 8 bases. CDR1 and CDR2 from the germline V gene are SQVTM and ANQGSEA. V was clipped by 7 bases and J by 6 bases; unmatched bases: 13. The CDR3 is 14 amino acids. This CDR3 is CSAGGRQEPNGYTF. As DNA, the CDR3 is TGCAGCGCAGGGGGCCGACAGGAGCCTAATGGCTACACCTTC.

The chain combines TRBV7-9 with TRBJ2-3; D perhaps matches TRBD2 (6 bases). This CDR3 is built from 15 residues. Germline V gene lookup returns CDR1 SEHNR and CDR2 FQNEAQ (reference sequence). Trimming took off 5 bases at V and 6 bases at J, with 18 bases between the two ends. CDR3 nucleotide sequence: TGTGCCAGCAGCCCCCGGGACTTTGATGCGGATACGCAGTATTTT. This codes for CASSPRDFDADTQYF.

The chain links TRBV12-5 to TRBJ2-1, with 7 bases lining up with TRBD2. Losses at the gene ends were 9 bases for V and 0 bases for J; bases not matched to a gene: 2. The V gene's germline CDR1 is LGHNT and CDR2 FRNRAP. This CDR3 is built from 13 residues. The CDR3 region is CASQRDSYNEQFF. In nucleotides, the CDR3 is TGTGCTAGCCAGCGGGACTCCTACAATGAGCAGTTCTTC.

This clone was seen only once. The chain links TRBV6-1 to TRBJ1-4; D is perhaps TRBD1 (5 bases). This CDR3 has 14 residues. Trimming removed 3 bases at V and 5 bases at J, with 10 bases between. Germline V gene data show CDR1 as MNHNS and CDR2 as SASEGT. CDR3 sequence reads: CASSDGGSNEKLFF. The CDR3 nucleotides read TGTGCCAGCAGTGACGGGGGGTCCAATGAAAAACTGTTTTTT.

CDR3 sequence: CASSATSGSGNTIYF. The CDR3 nucleotides read TGTGCCAGCAGCGCGACCAGCGGCTCTGGAAACACCATATATTTT. The chain uses TRBV9 and TRBJ1-3, with D unclear. The CDR3 sequence is 15 residues long. Germline assignment: CDR1 SGDLS and CDR2 YYNGEE. The V and J ends lost 3 bases and 0 bases respectively, with 10 bases between them. The full variable domain, with the rest looked up from reference TRBV9 and TRBJ1-3, is DSGVTQTPKHLITATGQRVTLRCSPRSGDLSVYWYQQSLDQGLQFLIQYYNGEERAKGNILERFSAQQFPDLHSELNLSSLELGDSALYFCASSATSGSGNTIYFGEGSWLTVV.

The chain recombines TRBV19 with TRBJ2-1, with TRBD1 as a possible D gene (5 bases). V lost 8 bases, J lost 9 bases, and 23 bases lay in between. This CDR3 region has 15 residues. In germline, CDR1 is LNHDA, CDR2 SQIVND (reference sequence). The CDR3 DNA follows: TGTGCCAGTTTGGAAGGGGCTCGCCCACGGTCTGAGCAGTTCTTC. It codes for CASLEGARPRSEQFF.

The V gene is TRBV7-2, the J gene TRBJ2-1; 10 bases are a match to TRBD2. Trimming took 8 bases from V and 9 from J; bases not matched to a gene: 13. The CDR3 loop spans 15 amino acids. Looked up from germline, CDR1 is SGHTA and CDR2 is FQGNSA. The CDR3, as DNA: TGTGCCAGCCAGAGGGGGGCTAGCGGGAGTTCTGAGCAGTTCTTC. Its protein product is CASQRGASGSSEQFF.

The V and J genes are TRBV7-3 and TRBJ2-2; 9 bases are a match to TRBD2. The germline CDR1 and CDR2 sequences are SGHTA and FQGTGA. V dropped 7 bases and J dropped 2; count of bases not matched to a gene: 14. This CDR3 spans 18 amino acids. Here the CDR3 reads CASTPTPRLAVNTGELFF. In DNA, the CDR3 is TGTGCCAGCACCCCCACCCCCCGACTAGCGGTCAACACCGGGGAGCTGTTTTTT.